This T cell receptor (beta chain) was sequenced in a study of vaccination and CD4 T cells after COVID-19. Background on the study: Subjects got two shots of BNT162b2 or mRNA-1273 vaccine. Investigators took post-vaccine samples a median 72 days after dose two, within a range of 14 to 241.

V was clipped by 0 bases and J by 0 bases; unmatched bases: 5. The CDR3 totals 16 residues. Per the germline V gene, CDR1 is MNHEY and CDR2 is SVGAGI. In TCRdb, the PCR reads were re-called with MiXCR into one record per CDR3 protein. The sample lists around 20,000 distinct CDR3 sequences; approximately 62% were seen once. The specimen was CD4+ T cells from blood, collected after SARS-CoV-2 vaccination. The TCR comes from a human donor who had recovered from COVID-19. The gene calls are TRBV6-5 and TRBJ2-7, with 7 bases aligning to TRBD1. The CDR3 coding sequence is TGTGCCAGCAGTTACTCGACCGGGACAGTCTCCTACGAGCAGTACTTC. Its protein product is CASSYSTGTVSYEQYF.